The 32 T cell receptor beta chains reported below all come from one sample, sequenced in a study of cytomegalovirus exposure and HLA in healthy donors. It was with 60 Vbeta and 13 Jbeta primers that the PCR ran. Clones were sequenced by immunoSEQ multiplex PCR, and TCRdb holds only the in-frame ones, with some missing. The sample includes 80,000 to 95,000 clones, about 83% of them seen just once. The sequenced material came from PBMCs. Receptors originate from a woman aged 18-29 years in good health and CMV-seropositive.

The genes are TRBV28 and TRBJ2-3; D is possibly TRBD2 (5 bases). V lost 3 bases and J 6 bases, leaving 10 bases between the germline ends. Germline CDR1 MDHEN, CDR2 SYDVKM. The CDR3 runs to 13 residues. CDR3 amino acids: CASSFYSGDTQYF. The CDR3 bases are TGTGCCAGCAGTTTTTATTCGGGGGATACGCAGTATTTT.

The chain is built from TRBV10-1 and TRBJ2-7; 8 nucleotides agree with TRBD1. Looked up from germline, CDR1 is WNHNN and CDR2 is SYGVQD (reference sequence). CDR3 length equals 14 residues. With V trimmed by 2 bases and J by 6 bases, 6 bases remained unmatched. CDR3 loop: CASSERVQGAEQYF. CDR3 DNA: TGCGCCAGCAGTGAGAGGGTCCAGGGGGCCGAGCAGTACTTC.

The J gene is TRBJ2-5, the V gene TRBV6-5; TRBD2 agrees at 7 bases. Trimming took 0 bases from V and 5 from J; bases not matched to a gene: 6. Germline V lookup: CDR1 MNHEY, CDR2 SVGAGI. CDR3 length: 15 amino acids. The CDR3 protein is CASSYSTRGDETQYF. The CDR3 coding sequence is TGTGCCAGCAGTTACTCGACCCGGGGGGACGAGACCCAGTACTTC.

V and J are TRBV19 and TRBJ2-2, with D unresolved. The CDR3 is 14 residues long. V dropped 9 bases and J dropped 0 bases, with 11 bases sitting between them. CDR1 and CDR2 from the germline V gene are LNHDA and SQIVND (reference sequence). DNA of the CDR3: TGTGCCAGCAACCGACAAACGAACACCGGGGAGCTGTTTTTT. It is translated as CASNRQTNTGELFF.

This sequence joins TRBV6-1 and TRBJ1-2, with 7 bases lining up with TRBD1. The germline gives CDR1 MNHNS, CDR2 SASEGT. The CDR3 length is 12 residues. V dropped 11 bases and J dropped 2; count of bases not matched to a gene: 5. CDR3 DNA: TGTGCCGGGACGGACAGGAACTATGGCTACACCTTC. It translates to CAGTDRNYGYTF.

V gene TRBV5-1 combines with J gene TRBJ2-7; D is unresolved. V gave up 0 bases and J gave up 5 bases, with 9 bases separating them. CDR1 and CDR2 (germline): SGHRS, YFSETQ. This CDR3 is 13 amino acids long. The CDR3 is CASSLETLHEQYF. The CDR3 DNA reads as TGCGCCAGCAGCTTGGAGACTCTCCACGAGCAGTACTTC. Filled out from reference TRBV5-1 and TRBJ2-7, the complete variable domain reads KAGVTQTPRYLIKTRGQQVTLSCSPISGHRSVSWYQQTPGQGLQFLFEYFSETQRNKGNFPGRFSGRQFSNSRSEMNVSTLELGDSALYLCASSLETLHEQYFGPGTRLTVT.

The genes are TRBV27 and TRBJ2-7; 10 bases are shared with TRBD2. CDR1 and CDR2 from the germline V gene are MNHEY and SMNVEV (reference sequence). The J segment lost 3 bases and the V segment lost 5 bases, leaving 4 bases of the junction unmatched. The CDR3 loop spans 14 amino acids. The CDR3 is CASSPRLAGYEQYF. The CDR3 DNA reads TGTGCCAGCAGTCCCCGACTAGCGGGCTACGAGCAGTACTTC.

The chain couples TRBV28 to TRBJ2-7; 9 nucleotides align to TRBD2. CDR1 MDHEN and CDR2 SYDVKM come from the germline V gene. With V trimmed by 2 bases and J by 5 bases, 4 bases remained unmatched. There are 14 residues in the CDR3. Here the CDR3 reads CASSLAGGPDEQYF. The CDR3 coding sequence is TGTGCCAGCAGTTTAGCGGGAGGGCCTGACGAGCAGTACTTC.

This rearrangement joins TRBV27 to TRBJ2-7; TRBD2 agrees at 10 bases. From germline, CDR1 is MNHEY and CDR2 SMNVEV (reference sequence). This CDR3 has 19 residues. V gave up 5 bases and J gave up 4 bases; unmatched junction bases: 20. The CDR3 nucleotides read TGTGCCAGCAGTCATACGACCTCCCCCAGCGGGAGGGCTAGGTACGAGCAGTACTTC. Translation: CASSHTTSPSGRARYEQYF.

Only one count was recorded for this clone. The V and J genes are TRBV12-5 and TRBJ1-2; unclear D gene. Trimming removed 7 bases from V and 7 bases from J, with 19 bases in between. The CDR3 consists of 14 residues. The germline CDR1 and CDR2 sequences are LGHNT and FRNRAP. The CDR3, as DNA: TGTGCTAGTGCCCTCCCGGGGAGTTGGAGTGGCTACACCTTC. It yields the protein CASALPGSWSGYTF. Full variable domain (remainder filled in from reference TRBV12-5 and TRBJ1-2): DARVTQTPRHKVTEMGQEVTMRCQPILGHNTVFWYRQTMMQGLELLAYFRNRAPLDDSGMPKDRFSAEMPDATLATLKIQPSEPRDSAVYFCASALPGSWSGYTFGSGTRLTVV.

Worth noting for this clone: The sample carries other DNA sequences with the same CDR3. The chain has TRBV5-1 and TRBJ1-5; 8 nucleotides match TRBD1. Germline V gene sequence: CDR1 SGHRS, CDR2 YFSETQ. Trimming removed 4 bases from V and 7 bases from J; junction bases left unmatched: 7. The length of the CDR3 is 14 residues. CDR3 loop: CASSPGQGGQPQHF. The CDR3 coding sequence is TGCGCCAGCAGCCCTGGACAGGGTGGACAGCCCCAGCATTTT.

V gene TRBV29-1 combines with J gene TRBJ2-3; possible D gene TRBD2, 6 bases. Trimming took off 3 bases at V and 5 bases at J, with 15 bases between the two ends. The CDR3 runs 14 residues. Germline V gene data show CDR1 as SQVTM and CDR2 as ANQGSEA. CDR3 DNA: TGCAGCGTTGATGAGGGGTACGGGGGAGATACGCAGTATTTT. Its protein is CSVDEGYGGDTQYF.

The rearrangement joins TRBV6-6 to TRBJ1-5; 8 nucleotides line up with TRBD1. V lost 4 bases and J lost 5; bases outside the gene matches: 4. CDR1 and CDR2 from the germline V gene are MNHNY and SVGAGI (reference sequence). CDR3 length: 14 amino acids. The CDR3 nucleotides are TGTGCCAGCAGTTCCAGACAGGGGTATCAGCCCCAGCATTTT. Protein product: CASSSRQGYQPQHF.

CDR3 bases: TGTGCCAGCAGTTTAGGTCAGGTCAATCAGCCCCAGCATTTT. The encoded protein is CASSLGQVNQPQHF. The rearrangement links TRBV27 to TRBJ1-5; unclear D gene. V was cut by 2 bases and J by 3 bases, with 8 bases left in between. The CDR3 length is 14 residues. Per the germline V gene, CDR1 is MNHEY and CDR2 is SMNVEV (reference sequence).

V and J are TRBV10-1 and TRBJ2-2; D is undetermined. The germline V gene has CDR1 WNHNN and CDR2 SYGVQD (reference sequence). Trimming removed 6 bases at V and 6 bases at J, with 11 bases between. The CDR3 has 13 amino acids. CDR3 bases: TGCGCCAGCAGCCCGTCCCTAGCCGGGGAGCTGTTTTTT. Amino acid sequence: CASSPSLAGELFF.

This clone was seen a few times. J is TRBJ1-5 and V is TRBV2, with D possibly being TRBD1 (5 bases). The CDR3 consists of 14 residues. The V end was cut by 2 bases, the J end by 4 bases, with 9 bases between. Per the germline V gene, CDR1 is SNHLY and CDR2 is FYNNEI. CDR3 nucleotides: TGTGCCAGCAGTGAACGACAGCCGAATCAGCCCCAGCATTTT. Protein sequence: CASSERQPNQPQHF.

This chain links TRBV30 with TRBJ1-2; a possible D gene is TRBD1 (6 bases). The V end was cut by 1 base, the J end by 0 bases, with 9 bases between. The CDR3 runs to 14 residues. Germline V gives CDR1 GTSNPN, CDR2 SVGIG (reference sequence). CDR3 in DNA: TGTGCCTGGAGTGGCTGGACAGCTAACTATGGCTACACCTTC. Amino acid sequence: CAWSGWTANYGYTF. The whole variable domain, remainder taken from reference TRBV30 and TRBJ1-2, is SQTIHQWPATLVQPVGSPLSLECTVEGTSNPNLYWYRQAAGRGLQLLFYSVGIGQISSEVPQNLSASRPQDRQFILSSKKLLLSDSGFYLCAWSGWTANYGYTFGSGTRLTVV.

This clone was seen a handful of times. CDR3 nucleotide sequence: TGTGCCTGGAGTGTAGGGCAAGGAGGGGGCAATGAAAAACTGTTTTTT. Its protein product is CAWSVGQGGGNEKLFF. The chain couples TRBV30 to TRBJ1-4, with TRBD1 identical over 7 bases. J lost 5 bases, V lost 0 bases, and 9 bases had no gene match. The CDR3 contains 16 residues. The V gene's germline CDR1 is GTSNPN and CDR2 SVGIG (reference sequence).

CDR3 protein: CASSLDSPTAIYGYTF. CDR3 in DNA: TGCGCCAGCAGCTTGGACTCCCCCACAGCAATCTATGGCTACACCTTC. V is TRBV5-1 and J is TRBJ1-2; D is undetermined. CDR3 length: 16 amino acids. Germline CDR1 SGHRS, CDR2 YFSETQ. V was shortened by 0 bases and J by 4 bases, with 16 bases between the two germline ends.

Here the CDR3 DNA reads TGTGCCACGGCTGTGGGGGGTGCGGGTGAAGCTTTCTTT. Translating it yields CATAVGGAGEAFF. The chain carries TRBV6-1 and TRBJ1-1, with TRBD1 as a possible D gene (5 bases). This CDR3 has 13 residues. Germline CDR1 reads MNHNS; CDR2 reads SASEGT. V gave up 10 bases and J gave up 7 bases, with 19 bases separating them.

The CDR3 here is CASSRTGSSTDTQYF. The DNA of the CDR3 is TGCGCCAGCAGCCGAACCGGGTCTAGCACAGATACGCAGTATTTT. V usage is TRBV4-1 and J usage is TRBJ2-3, with D hard to call. Trimming cost V 4 bases and J 0 bases, with 11 bases left between them. CDR1 MGHRA and CDR2 YSYEKL come from the germline V gene. The CDR3 is 15 residues long.

V and J are TRBV25-1 and TRBJ2-3; 7 nucleotides align to TRBD1. Unmatched junction bases numbered 6, after V lost 4 bases and J lost 2 bases. This CDR3 is built from 15 residues. Germline V gene lookup returns CDR1 MGHDK and CDR2 SYGVNS. The CDR3 here is CASSGGQINTDTQYF. The CDR3 bases are TGTGCCAGCAGTGGGGGACAGATAAACACAGATACGCAGTATTTT.

The rearrangement joins TRBV27 to TRBJ2-7; 11 positions match TRBD2. CDR1 is MNHEY and CDR2 is SMNVEV in the germline V gene (reference sequence). This CDR3 is 14 amino acids long. V lost 4 bases to trimming and J lost 3 bases; unmatched junction nucleotides: 2. DNA of the CDR3: TGTGCCAGCAGTTCACTAGCGGGGGACTACGAGCAGTACTTC. Encoded protein: CASSSLAGDYEQYF.

DNA for the CDR3: TGTGCCAGCAAACCTAGCGGGGCCCTCTCCTACGAGCAGTACTTC. Its protein product is CASKPSGALSYEQYF. The chain couples TRBV27 to TRBJ2-7, with 9 bases that match TRBD2. Germline CDR1 MNHEY, CDR2 SMNVEV (reference sequence). Trimming took 7 bases from V and 0 from J; bases not matched to a gene: 7. CDR3 length: 15 amino acids.

This chain uses TRBV28 with TRBJ2-3; 10 nucleotides agree with TRBD2. The CDR3 loop spans 17 amino acids. Germline-derived CDR1 and CDR2 are MDHEN and SYDVKM. J gave up 5 bases and V 4 bases, and 12 bases lay outside the gene matches. The CDR3 sequence: CASSSPRASGRLDTQYF. The CDR3 coding sequence is TGTGCCAGCAGTTCCCCCAGGGCTAGCGGGAGATTAGATACGCAGTATTTT.

This chain connects TRBV5-4 to TRBJ1-2; 7 bases are shared with TRBD1. V shed 2 bases and J 4 bases; nucleotides not matched to a gene: 8. This CDR3 comprises 15 residues. The germline V gene encodes CDR1 SGHNT and CDR2 YYREEE (reference sequence). The CDR3 loop reads CASSLQGREGYGYTF. In nucleotides, the CDR3 is TGTGCCAGCAGCTTACAGGGGCGTGAAGGCTATGGCTACACCTTC. Full variable domain (missing parts from reference TRBV5-4 and TRBJ1-2): ETGVTQSPTHLIKTRGQQVTLRCSSQSGHNTVSWYQQALGQGPQFIFQYYREEENGRGNFPPRFSGLQFPNYSSELNVNALELDDSALYLCASSLQGREGYGYTFGSGTRLTVV.

This clone was recorded once. CDR3 in amino acids: CASSLSAKPVNEQFF. For the CDR3, the DNA is TGCGCCAGCAGCTTGAGCGCCAAGCCGGTCAATGAGCAGTTCTTC. The J gene is TRBJ2-1, the V gene TRBV5-1; no clear D. Per germline, CDR1 SGHRS and CDR2 YFSETQ. Trimming pared 1 base from V and 6 bases from J, leaving 14 bases between. The CDR3 extends over 15 amino acids. Together with reference TRBV5-1 and TRBJ2-1, the CDR3 gives the full variable domain: KAGVTQTPRYLIKTRGQQVTLSCSPISGHRSVSWYQQTPGQGLQFLFEYFSETQRNKGNFPGRFSGRQFSNSRSEMNVSTLELGDSALYLCASSLSAKPVNEQFFGPGTRLTVL.

The chain carries TRBV4-1 and TRBJ2-5; tentative D call: TRBD1 (5 bases). V was shortened by 3 bases and J by 3 bases, with 20 bases between the two germline ends. CDR3 length: 17 residues. From germline, CDR1 is MGHRA and CDR2 YSYEKL. The CDR3 sequence is CASSQKDPPPREETQYF. CDR3 bases: TGCGCCAGCAGCCAGAAAGACCCACCCCCCAGGGAAGAGACCCAGTACTTC.

In its sample, this clone was seen once. The rearrangement joins TRBV5-1 to TRBJ1-1; 7 positions match TRBD1. The length of the CDR3 is 14 residues. The germline CDR1 and CDR2 sequences are SGHRS and YFSETQ. V lost 4 bases and J lost 4; bases outside the gene matches: 7. CDR3 in DNA: TGCGCCAGCAGCCTTTTACAGGGGCCCACTGAAGCTTTCTTT. This encodes CASSLLQGPTEAFF.

V usage is TRBV7-9 and J usage is TRBJ2-2, with a tentative D call TRBD1 (5 bases). The germline V and J ends were trimmed by 4 bases and 4 bases, with 13 bases remaining between them. The CDR3 length is 15 residues. Germline V gene lookup returns CDR1 SEHNR and CDR2 FQNEAQ (reference sequence). CDR3 nucleotides: TGTGCCAGCAGCTACCCCCGACAGTTCACCGGGGAGCTGTTTTTT. It translates to CASSYPRQFTGELFF. Full variable domain (outside the CDR3, taken from reference TRBV7-9 and TRBJ2-2): DTGVSQNPRHKITKRGQNVTFRCDPISEHNRLYWYRQTLGQGPEFLTYFQNEAQLEKSRLLSDRFSAERPKGSFSTLEIQRTEQGDSAMYLCASSYPRQFTGELFFGEGSRLTVL.

This clone was counted a few times. This sequence joins TRBV6-5 and TRBJ1-1; D is perhaps TRBD1 (5 bases). Germline CDR1 is MNHEY and CDR2 is SVGAGI. V lost 2 bases and J 3 bases, leaving 7 bases between the germline ends. The CDR3 extends over 13 amino acids. As DNA, the CDR3 is TGTGCCAGCAGTTACCAGGGATACACTGAAGCTTTCTTT. Encoded protein: CASSYQGYTEAFF.

The chain couples TRBV2 to TRBJ1-2, with TRBD1 matching over 7 bases. Trimming at V came to 8 bases and at J to 2 bases, leaving 11 bases not matched to a gene. The CDR3 spans 15 residues. The germline V gene encodes CDR1 SNHLY and CDR2 FYNNEI. The CDR3 here is CASSPRGQTNYGYTF. The CDR3 DNA reads TGTGCCAGCTCCCCCCGGGGACAGACAAACTATGGCTACACCTTC.